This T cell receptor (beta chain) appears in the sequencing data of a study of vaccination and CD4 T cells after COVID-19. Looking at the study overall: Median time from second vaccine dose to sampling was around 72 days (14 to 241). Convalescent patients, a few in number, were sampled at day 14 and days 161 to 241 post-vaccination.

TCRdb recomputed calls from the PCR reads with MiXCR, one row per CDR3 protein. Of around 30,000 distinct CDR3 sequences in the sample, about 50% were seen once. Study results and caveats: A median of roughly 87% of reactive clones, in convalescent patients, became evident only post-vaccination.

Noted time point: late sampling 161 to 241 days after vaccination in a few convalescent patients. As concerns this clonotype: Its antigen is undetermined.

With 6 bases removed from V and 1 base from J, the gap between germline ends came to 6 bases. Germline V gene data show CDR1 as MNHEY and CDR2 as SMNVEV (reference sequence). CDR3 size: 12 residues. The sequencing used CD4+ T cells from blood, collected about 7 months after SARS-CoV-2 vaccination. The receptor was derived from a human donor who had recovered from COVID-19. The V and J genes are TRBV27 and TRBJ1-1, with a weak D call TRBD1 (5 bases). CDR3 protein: CASRGPNTEAFF. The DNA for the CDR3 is TGTGCCAGCAGGGGGCCGAACACTGAAGCTTTCTTT.